This passage covers 6 T cell receptor beta chains from one sample sequenced in a study of blood T cell repertoires in COVID-19. Sequenced by immunoSEQ multiplex PCR; TCRdb stores in-frame clones only, minus some. The data contain roughly 260,000 clones, about 93% of them seen just once; the ten biggest clones take up approximately 2%. Input material: PBMCs or T cells enriched from blood (not recorded which). These receptors were obtained from a woman between 18 and 29 years old who had recovered from COVID-19.

The chain employs TRBV12-3 or TRBV12-4 and TRBJ2-5; D perhaps matches TRBD1 (6 bases). CDR3 length: 13 amino acids. With 5 bases removed from V and 5 bases from J, the gap between germline ends came to 12 bases. CDR3: CASSTRGAETQYF. The CDR3 DNA is TGTGCCAGCAGTACCAGGGGAGCGGAGACCCAGTACTTC.

This clone was found a few times. The chain carries TRBV4-2 and TRBJ2-1; 9 bases map to TRBD2. Germline CDR1 reads LGHNA; CDR2 reads YNFKEQ. The CDR3 has 14 residues. After removal of 4 bases from V and 7 bases from J, the junction contained 5 bases not matched to a gene. CDR3 amino acids: CASSRGGELNEQFF. CDR3 sequence (DNA): TGTGCCAGCAGCCGCGGGGGGGAATTGAATGAGCAGTTCTTC.

V usage is TRBV10-3 and J usage is TRBJ2-5; unclear D gene. The CDR3 has 12 amino acids. Germline CDR1 ENHRY, CDR2 SYGVKD. V dropped 3 bases and J dropped 4 bases, with 6 bases sitting between them. The CDR3 region has the DNA TGTGCCATCAGTGAACAGATAGAGACCCAGTACTTC. It yields the protein CAISEQIETQYF.

J is TRBJ1-6 and V is TRBV5-6; no definite D call. CDR1 is SGHDT and CDR2 is YYEEEE in the germline V gene. The germline V and J ends were trimmed by 6 bases and 5 bases, with 12 bases remaining between them. This CDR3 has 14 amino acids. Written as DNA, the CDR3 is TGTGCCAGCAAGGCGAGGGCCAATAATTCACCCCTCCACTTT. It yields the protein CASKARANNSPLHF. The full variable domain, rest sourced from reference TRBV5-6 and TRBJ1-6, is DAGVTQSPTHLIKTRGQQVTLRCSPKSGHDTVSWYQQALGQGPQFIFQYYEEEERQRGNFPDRFSGHQFPNYSSELNVNALLLGDSALYLCASKARANNSPLHFGNGTRLTVT.

V is TRBV5-4 and J is TRBJ2-1; a weak D match, TRBD1 (8 bases). Trimming removed 8 bases from V and 7 bases from J, with 19 bases in between. This CDR3 spans 14 amino acids. In germline, CDR1 is SGHNT, CDR2 YYREEE (reference sequence). The DNA for the CDR3 is TGTGCCAGTGAACAGGGGGGGCGATCGAATGAGCAGTTCTTC. Protein product: CASEQGGRSNEQFF.

The chain joins TRBV3-1 (or the pseudogene TRBV3-2) to TRBJ2-3; 14 bases agree with TRBD2. This CDR3 is built from 17 residues. CDR1 and CDR2 (germline): LGHDT, YNNKEL (reference sequence). Trimming took 1 base from V and 7 from J; bases not matched to a gene: 7. The CDR3 loop is CASSQGKRLAGGNTQYF. The CDR3 bases are TGTGCCAGCAGCCAAGGGAAACGACTAGCGGGGGGGAATACGCAGTATTTT.